This record concerns one TCR beta chain sequence. Its cognate antigen is unknown. The sample is drawn from a study of cytomegalovirus exposure and HLA in healthy donors. Study-wide results and caveats: About 180 TCR beta chains were listed as cytomegalovirus-associated. The presence/absence work took it that sequencing depth was about the same across donors. Most CMV-associated TCR beta chains appeared HLA-restricted in a later analysis.

The CDR3 length is 14 residues. Germline CDR1 is SGHTA and CDR2 is FQGNSA. V lost 4 bases and J lost 4; bases outside the gene matches: 5. A multiplex PCR was run with 60 Vbeta primers and 13 Jbeta primers. Profiling relied on immunoSEQ multiplex PCR, and the TCRdb table lists in-frame clones only, not all of them. The table records 92,000 or so clones, 65% of them present only once. The sequence derives from a woman in her fifties or sixties in good health and CMV-seropositive. Material for sequencing was PBMCs. V is TRBV7-2 and J is TRBJ2-3, with 7 bases aligning to TRBD2. The CDR3 coding sequence is TGTGCCAGCAGCTCTAGCGGAGTCTCAGATACGCAGTATTTT. Protein sequence: CASSSSGVSDTQYF.